The clone carrying this T cell receptor (beta chain) was counted only a few times. Its antigen is not identified. This CDR3 region has 14 residues. Germline values: CDR1 DFQATT, CDR2 SNEGSKA (reference sequence). V dropped 3 bases and J dropped 3 bases, with 14 bases sitting between them. In TCRdb, the 5' RACE reads were re-called with MiXCR into one record per CDR3 protein. The data contain 350,000 or so distinct CDR3 sequences, 20% to 25% of them singletons. This record comes from a study of T-cell memory formation after mild COVID-19. General observations from the study: In pre-infection memory, a portion of responding clones appeared, which suggested that cross-reactive memory joined.

The sequence was obtained from a man aged 18 to 30 who had mild COVID-19 (a few samples of this study predate the infection). Cell type and time point are not known. Sample: PBMCs or a T cell subset sorted from them (not recorded which). J is TRBJ1-2 and V is TRBV20-1, with a possible D match to TRBD1 (5 bases). The CDR3 loop reads CSASPPGGYYGYTF. CDR3 nucleotides: TGCAGTGCTAGTCCTCCCGGGGGGTACTATGGCTACACCTTC.